A selection of T cell receptor beta chains follows, all from one sample in a study of blood T cell repertoires in COVID-19. Profiled with immunoSEQ multiplex PCR; TCRdb holds only in-frame clones, not every one. Among tens of thousands of clones listed, 91% were seen once. The sample comprised peripheral blood. The receptors were gathered from a human donor in a cohort sampled during active COVID-19. CDR3s include the opening cysteine and the closing phenylalanine or tryptophan. The order of the fields is CDR3 DNA, CDR3 protein, V gene, clone size, J gene, D gene. A D gene is named only where the DNA matches it firmly. A row's size may be missing; if present it is once, few, many or a size class.

cdr3_nt: TGTGCCACCAGTGACCCTCGGGAGGGGGCATTGACAGATACGCAGTATTTT
cdr3_aa: CATSDPREGALTDTQYF
v_call: TRBV24-1
clone_size: NA
j_call: TRBJ2-3
d_call: NA

cdr3_nt: TGTGCCAGCAGCTTAGTGAGGCGGGAGCAAGGCGATACGCAGTATTTT
cdr3_aa: CASSLVRREQGDTQYF
v_call: TRBV7-2
clone_size: once
j_call: TRBJ2-3
d_call: TRBD2

cdr3_nt: TGTGCCACCAGCAGAGAAGGGACTAGCGGGGGCTACGAGCAGTACTTC
cdr3_aa: CATSREGTSGGYEQYF
v_call: TRBV15
clone_size: NA
j_call: TRBJ2-7
d_call: TRBD2

cdr3_nt: TGTGCCAGTAGTACCAGGCGACAAGAGACCCAGTACTTC
cdr3_aa: CASSTRRQETQYF
v_call: TRBV19
clone_size: NA
j_call: TRBJ2-5
d_call: NA

cdr3_nt: TGTGCCAGCAGCGATGGAGGACTAGCGGGAGAGGGTACGCAGTATTTT
cdr3_aa: CASSDGGLAGEGTQYF
v_call: TRBV9
clone_size: NA
j_call: TRBJ2-3
d_call: TRBD2

cdr3_nt: TGCGCCAGCAGTCCGGGACATAGCACAGATACGCAGTATTTT
cdr3_aa: CASSPGHSTDTQYF
v_call: TRBV10-2
clone_size: NA
j_call: TRBJ2-3
d_call: NA

cdr3_nt: TGTGCCAGCAGCTTAGCACAGGGGGCGGGCTACAATGAGCAGTTCTTC
cdr3_aa: CASSLAQGAGYNEQFF
v_call: TRBV7-9
clone_size: NA
j_call: TRBJ2-1
d_call: TRBD1

cdr3_nt: TGTGCCAGCAGCCAGAAAGTGGGAGGCCCTTACGAGCAGTACTTC
cdr3_aa: CASSQKVGGPYEQYF
v_call: TRBV11-2
clone_size: NA
j_call: TRBJ2-7
d_call: NA

cdr3_nt: TGTGCCAGCAGCTTAATGGGGACAACCTACGAGCAGTACTTC
cdr3_aa: CASSLMGTTYEQYF
v_call: TRBV5-8
clone_size: few
j_call: TRBJ2-7
d_call: NA

cdr3_nt: TGCGCCAGCAGCTTGGGACTAGTCGGAGGGGTAGATACGCAGTATTTT
cdr3_aa: CASSLGLVGGVDTQYF
v_call: TRBV5-1
clone_size: NA
j_call: TRBJ2-3
d_call: NA

cdr3_nt: TGTGCCAGCAGCCCCCGGGACAGGGGGGAGGAAAAACTGTTTTTT
cdr3_aa: CASSPRDRGEEKLFF
v_call: TRBV9
clone_size: NA
j_call: TRBJ1-4
d_call: TRBD1

cdr3_nt: TGTGCCAGCAGTTTCGCTAGCGGGCCTCTCGAGCAGTACTTC
cdr3_aa: CASSFASGPLEQYF
v_call: TRBV28
clone_size: NA
j_call: TRBJ2-7
d_call: TRBD2

cdr3_nt: TGTGCCAGTTGCCTGAATCTAAACACTGAAGCTTTCTTT
cdr3_aa: CASCLNLNTEAFF
v_call: TRBV28
clone_size: NA
j_call: TRBJ1-1
d_call: NA

cdr3_nt: TGTGCCAGCAGTTTATACGGGGATCAGCCCCAGCATTTT
cdr3_aa: CASSLYGDQPQHF
v_call: TRBV12-3/TRBV12-4
clone_size: NA
j_call: TRBJ1-5
d_call: NA

cdr3_nt: TGTGCCAGCAGCCGTATAGCGGGGGGCCGGCAGACCCAGTACTTC
cdr3_aa: CASSRIAGGRQTQYF
v_call: TRBV11-2
clone_size: NA
j_call: TRBJ2-5
d_call: TRBD2

cdr3_nt: TGTGCCAGCAGCCATGGGGGGGGCAGCACCGGGGAGCTGTTTTTT
cdr3_aa: CASSHGGGSTGELFF
v_call: TRBV11-3
clone_size: NA
j_call: TRBJ2-2
d_call: NA

cdr3_nt: TGTGCCAGCAGCCAGTCTCTGGGTCGGGGAAACTATGGCTACACCTTC
cdr3_aa: CASSQSLGRGNYGYTF
v_call: TRBV3-1/TRBV3-2
clone_size: once
j_call: TRBJ1-2
d_call: NA

cdr3_nt: TGTGCCAGCAGCTTACCTGGGACTAGCGGCTTTTACGAGCAGTACTTC
cdr3_aa: CASSLPGTSGFYEQYF
v_call: TRBV11-2
clone_size: NA
j_call: TRBJ2-7
d_call: TRBD2

cdr3_nt: TGTGCCAGCTCACCACCGTCCCAGGGGAGGGAGGCCCAGCATTTT
cdr3_aa: CASSPPSQGREAQHF
v_call: TRBV18
clone_size: NA
j_call: TRBJ1-5
d_call: NA

cdr3_nt: TGTGCCAGCAGTGTATATCAGGGCCACACCTTC
cdr3_aa: CASSVYQGHTF
v_call: TRBV2
clone_size: NA
j_call: TRBJ1-2
d_call: NA

cdr3_nt: TGTGCCACCAGCAGAGATGTAGTAAATAGCAATCAGCCCCAGCATTTT
cdr3_aa: CATSRDVVNSNQPQHF
v_call: TRBV15
clone_size: NA
j_call: TRBJ1-5
d_call: NA

cdr3_nt: TGCAGCGTTGAGCGACGGGACAATGAGCAGTTCTTC
cdr3_aa: CSVERRDNEQFF
v_call: TRBV29-1
clone_size: NA
j_call: TRBJ2-1
d_call: NA

cdr3_nt: TGTGCCAGCAGTCCGCGCGGCTCCTACAATGAGCAGTTCTTC
cdr3_aa: CASSPRGSYNEQFF
v_call: TRBV27
clone_size: once
j_call: TRBJ2-1
d_call: NA

cdr3_nt: TGTGCCAGCAGCCATGGACAGGCAGCTCAGCCCCAGCATTTT
cdr3_aa: CASSHGQAAQPQHF
v_call: TRBV7-9
clone_size: once
j_call: TRBJ1-5
d_call: TRBD1

cdr3_nt: TGTGCCAGCAGCCCGGACACTAACTATGGCTACACCTTC
cdr3_aa: CASSPDTNYGYTF
v_call: TRBV3-1/TRBV3-2
clone_size: NA
j_call: TRBJ1-2
d_call: NA

cdr3_nt: TGTGCCAGCATCTGGTCAGCAGGGGGGCCTGAAGCTTTCTTT
cdr3_aa: CASIWSAGGPEAFF
v_call: TRBV6-5
clone_size: NA
j_call: TRBJ1-1
d_call: TRBD1